The table lists the clone carrying this TCR beta chain with a few counts. Antigen specificity is unknown. The data derive from a study of post-analysis software for immune sequencing data. Study findings and constraints: Samples sharing a preparation batch grouped tightly together when assessed by F measure.

Unique molecular identifiers were present in the TCR beta cDNA libraries. Starting from around 0.96 to 9.9 million T cells, the study yielded hundreds of thousands of cDNA molecules. TCRdb called the PCR reads again in MiXCR, with one record for every CDR3 protein. Of fewer than 900,000 distinct CDR3 sequences detected, about half appear once; the ten largest clones hold just under 5%. The origin of this receptor is a girl between 10 and 17 years old with multiple sclerosis. The specimen was blood.

The CDR3 reads CASSLRAGGGYEQYF. The DNA of the CDR3 is TGTGCCAGCAGTTTACGAGCGGGAGGTGGCTACGAGCAGTACTTC. V usage is TRBV27 and J usage is TRBJ2-7, with TRBD2 identical over 9 bases. V trimming: 2 bases; J trimming: 3 bases; junction bases outside the gene matches: 5. CDR3 length equals 15 residues. Per germline, CDR1 MNHEY and CDR2 SMNVEV (reference sequence).